This T cell receptor (beta chain) stems from a study of CD8 T cells in ankylosing spondylitis. V was clipped by 7 bases and J by 4 bases, with 10 bases between them. The CDR3 runs to 13 residues. Germline V gene data show CDR1 as MNHEY and CDR2 as SVGEGT. It was by quantitative 5'-RACE with molecular barcodes that TCR beta libraries were made. TCRdb re-analysed the 5' RACE reads in MiXCR, keeping a single row per CDR3 protein. The sample records about 240,000 distinct CDR3 sequences, about 10% being singletons. The sample holds many counts of this clonotype. The receptor's source is a male donor with ankylosing spondylitis or in good health (not recorded which). Sequenced material: blood, either unsorted or a sorted T cell fraction (not recorded which). This chain joins TRBV6-2 or TRBV6-3 and TRBJ2-2; D remains unclear. The CDR3 protein is CASTPWGTGELFF. The CDR3 nucleotides read TGTGCCAGCACCCCCTGGGGCACCGGGGAGCTGTTTTTT.